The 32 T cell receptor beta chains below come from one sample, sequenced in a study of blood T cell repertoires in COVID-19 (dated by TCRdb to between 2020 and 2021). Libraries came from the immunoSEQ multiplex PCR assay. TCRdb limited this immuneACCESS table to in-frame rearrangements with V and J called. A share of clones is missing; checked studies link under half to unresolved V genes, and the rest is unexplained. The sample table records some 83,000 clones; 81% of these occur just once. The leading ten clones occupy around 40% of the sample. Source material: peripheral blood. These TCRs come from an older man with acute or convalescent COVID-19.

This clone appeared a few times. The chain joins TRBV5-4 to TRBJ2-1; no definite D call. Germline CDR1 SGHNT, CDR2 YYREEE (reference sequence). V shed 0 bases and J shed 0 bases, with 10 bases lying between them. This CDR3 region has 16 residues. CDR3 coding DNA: TGTGCCAGCAGCTTGGATCCTAGGAGCTCCTACAATGAGCAGTTCTTC. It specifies CASSLDPRSSYNEQFF.

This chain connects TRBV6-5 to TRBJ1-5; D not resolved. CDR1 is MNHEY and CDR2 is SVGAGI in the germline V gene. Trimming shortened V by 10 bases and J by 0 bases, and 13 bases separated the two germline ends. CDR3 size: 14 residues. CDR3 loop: CATARRDSNQPQHF. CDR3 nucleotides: TGTGCCACCGCGCGTCGAGATAGCAATCAGCCCCAGCATTTT.

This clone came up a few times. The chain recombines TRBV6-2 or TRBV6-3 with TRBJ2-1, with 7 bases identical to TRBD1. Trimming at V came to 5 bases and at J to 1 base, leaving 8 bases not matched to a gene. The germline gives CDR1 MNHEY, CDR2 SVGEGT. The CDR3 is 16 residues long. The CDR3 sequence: CASSPFRGTSYNEQFF. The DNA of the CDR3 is TGTGCCAGCAGTCCCTTCAGGGGGACGTCCTACAATGAGCAGTTCTTC.

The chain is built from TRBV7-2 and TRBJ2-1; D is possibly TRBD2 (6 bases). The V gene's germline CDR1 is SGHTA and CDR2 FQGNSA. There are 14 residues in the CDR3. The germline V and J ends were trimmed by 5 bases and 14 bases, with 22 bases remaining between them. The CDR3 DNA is TGTGCCAGCAGCCAAACCAGGTCCGGGAGTAGTAAGTTCTTC. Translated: CASSQTRSGSSKFF.

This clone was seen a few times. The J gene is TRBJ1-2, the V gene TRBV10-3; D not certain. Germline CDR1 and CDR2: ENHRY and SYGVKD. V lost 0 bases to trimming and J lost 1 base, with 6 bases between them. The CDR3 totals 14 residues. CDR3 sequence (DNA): TGTGCCATCAGTGAGTCCCCAATTAACTATGGCTACACCTTC. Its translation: CAISESPINYGYTF.

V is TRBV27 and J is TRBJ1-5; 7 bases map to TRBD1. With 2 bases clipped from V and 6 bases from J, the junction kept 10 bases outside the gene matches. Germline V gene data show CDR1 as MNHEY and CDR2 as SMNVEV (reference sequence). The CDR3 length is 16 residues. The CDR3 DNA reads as TGTGCCAGCAGTTTAAGACCAGACAGGGTCAGTCAGCCCCAGCATTTT. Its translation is CASSLRPDRVSQPQHF.

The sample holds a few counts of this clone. The CDR3 DNA sequence: TGTGCCAGTAGTATAGATCTCAGGATGGTTGGCCCCAGGATGGTTGGCTACACCTTC. This codes for CASSIDLRMVGPRMVGYTF. This rearrangement joins TRBV19 to TRBJ1-2; D unresolved. This CDR3 has 19 amino acids. The germline V and J ends were trimmed by 0 bases and 7 bases, with 27 bases remaining between them. Germline values: CDR1 LNHDA, CDR2 SQIVND (reference sequence).

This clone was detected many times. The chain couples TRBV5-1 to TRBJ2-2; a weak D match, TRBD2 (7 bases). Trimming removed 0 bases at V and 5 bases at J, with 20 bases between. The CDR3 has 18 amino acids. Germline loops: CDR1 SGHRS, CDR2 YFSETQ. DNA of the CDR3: TGCGCCAGCAGCTTGGATGGTAGCGGAAGGGGGGGAACCGGGGAGCTGTTTTTT. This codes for CASSLDGSGRGGTGELFF.

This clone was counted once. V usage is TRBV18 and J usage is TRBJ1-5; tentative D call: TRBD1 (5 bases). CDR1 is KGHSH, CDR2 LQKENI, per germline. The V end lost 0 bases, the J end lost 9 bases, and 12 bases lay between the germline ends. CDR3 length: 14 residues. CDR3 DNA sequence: TGTGCCAGCTCACCACCGAATCGGGGGACGCCCCAGCATTTT. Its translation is CASSPPNRGTPQHF. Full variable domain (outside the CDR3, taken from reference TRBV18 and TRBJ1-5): NAGVMQNPRHLVRRRGQEARLRCSPMKGHSHVYWYRQLPEEGLKFMVYLQKENIIDESGMPKERFSAEFPKEGPSILRIQQVVRGDSAAYFCASSPPNRGTPQHFGDGTRLSIL.

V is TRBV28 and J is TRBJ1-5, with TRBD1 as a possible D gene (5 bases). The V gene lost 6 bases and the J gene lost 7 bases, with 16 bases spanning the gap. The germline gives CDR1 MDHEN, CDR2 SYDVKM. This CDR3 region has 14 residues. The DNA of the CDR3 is TGTGCCAGCAGGAGCTCCGGGCCAGGGCAGCCCCAGCATTTT. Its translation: CASRSSGPGQPQHF.

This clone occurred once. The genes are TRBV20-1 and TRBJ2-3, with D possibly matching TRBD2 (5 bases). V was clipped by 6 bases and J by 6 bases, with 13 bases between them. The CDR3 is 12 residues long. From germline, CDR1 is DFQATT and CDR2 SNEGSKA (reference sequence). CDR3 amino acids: CSASGLADTQYF. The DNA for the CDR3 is TGCAGTGCGAGTGGCCTAGCCGATACGCAGTATTTT.

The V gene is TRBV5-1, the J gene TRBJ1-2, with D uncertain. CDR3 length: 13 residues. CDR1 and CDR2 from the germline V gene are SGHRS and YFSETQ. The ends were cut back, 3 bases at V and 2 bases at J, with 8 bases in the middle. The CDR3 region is CASSSDSNYGYTF. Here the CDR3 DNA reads TGCGCCAGCAGCTCGGACTCCAACTATGGCTACACCTTC.

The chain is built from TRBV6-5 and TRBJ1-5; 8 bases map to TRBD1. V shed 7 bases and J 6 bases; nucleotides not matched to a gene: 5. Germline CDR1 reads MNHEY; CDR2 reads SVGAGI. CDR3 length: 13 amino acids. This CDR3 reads CASTLTGVQPQHF. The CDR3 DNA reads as TGTGCCAGCACCCTGACAGGGGTTCAGCCCCAGCATTTT.

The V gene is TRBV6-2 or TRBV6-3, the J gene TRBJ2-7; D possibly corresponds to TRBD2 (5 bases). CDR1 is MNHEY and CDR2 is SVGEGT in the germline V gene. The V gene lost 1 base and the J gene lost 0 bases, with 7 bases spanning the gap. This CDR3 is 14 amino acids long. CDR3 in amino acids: CASSYWAGSYEQYF. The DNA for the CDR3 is TGTGCCAGCAGTTACTGGGCGGGCTCCTACGAGCAGTACTTC.

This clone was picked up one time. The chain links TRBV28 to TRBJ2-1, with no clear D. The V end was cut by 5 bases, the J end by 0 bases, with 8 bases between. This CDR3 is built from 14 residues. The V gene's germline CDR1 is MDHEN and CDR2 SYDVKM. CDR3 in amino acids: CASSPHSSYNEQFF. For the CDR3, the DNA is TGTGCCAGCAGTCCGCATAGCTCCTACAATGAGCAGTTCTTC.

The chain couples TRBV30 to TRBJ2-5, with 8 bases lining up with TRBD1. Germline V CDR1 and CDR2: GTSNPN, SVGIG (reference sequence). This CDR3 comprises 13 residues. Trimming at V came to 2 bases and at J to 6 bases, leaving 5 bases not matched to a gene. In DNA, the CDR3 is TGTGCCTGGAGTTTGAACAGGGGGAAGACCCAGTACTTC. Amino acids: CAWSLNRGKTQYF.

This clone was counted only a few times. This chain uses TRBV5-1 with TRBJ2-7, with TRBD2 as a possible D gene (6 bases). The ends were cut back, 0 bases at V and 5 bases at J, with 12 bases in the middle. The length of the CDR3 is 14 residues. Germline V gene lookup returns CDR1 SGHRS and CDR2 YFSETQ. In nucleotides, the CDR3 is TGCGCCAGCAGCTTGGACGGGAGTGGCAACGAGCAGTACTTC. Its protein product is CASSLDGSGNEQYF. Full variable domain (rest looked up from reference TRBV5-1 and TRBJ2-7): KAGVTQTPRYLIKTRGQQVTLSCSPISGHRSVSWYQQTPGQGLQFLFEYFSETQRNKGNFPGRFSGRQFSNSRSEMNVSTLELGDSALYLCASSLDGSGNEQYFGPGTRLTVT.

Here the CDR3 reads CASSPQGKPYEQYF. CDR3 nucleotide sequence: TGTGCCAGTAGTCCCCAGGGGAAGCCCTACGAGCAGTACTTC. The chain carries TRBV19 and TRBJ2-7; tentative D call: TRBD1 (6 bases). V was clipped by 5 bases and J by 2 bases, with 13 bases between them. CDR3 length: 14 residues. CDR1 is LNHDA and CDR2 is SQIVND in the germline V gene (reference sequence).

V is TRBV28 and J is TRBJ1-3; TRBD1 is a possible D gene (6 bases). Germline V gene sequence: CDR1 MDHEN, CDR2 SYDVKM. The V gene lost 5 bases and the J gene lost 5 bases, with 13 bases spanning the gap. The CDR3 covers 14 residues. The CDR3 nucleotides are TGTGCCAGCAGTGACACAGGGAGAAGAAACACCATATATTTT. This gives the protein CASSDTGRRNTIYF. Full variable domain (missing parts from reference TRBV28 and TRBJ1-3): DVKVTQSSRYLVKRTGEKVFLECVQDMDHENMFWYRQDPGLGLRLIYFSYDVKMKEKGDIPEGYSVSREKKERFSLILESASTNQTSMYLCASSDTGRRNTIYFGEGSWLTVV.

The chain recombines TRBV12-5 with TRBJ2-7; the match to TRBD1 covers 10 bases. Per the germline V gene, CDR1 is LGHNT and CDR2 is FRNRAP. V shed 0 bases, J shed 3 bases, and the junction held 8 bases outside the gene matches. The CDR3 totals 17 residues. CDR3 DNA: TGTGCTAGTGGTTTGGTAATTCTCAGGGACAGGGGCTACGAGCAGTACTTC. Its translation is CASGLVILRDRGYEQYF.

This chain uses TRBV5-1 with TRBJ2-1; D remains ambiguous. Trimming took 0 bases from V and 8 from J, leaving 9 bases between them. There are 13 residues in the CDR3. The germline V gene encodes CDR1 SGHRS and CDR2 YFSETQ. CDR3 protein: CASSLARIDEQFF. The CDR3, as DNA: TGCGCCAGCAGCTTGGCGAGAATCGATGAGCAGTTCTTC.

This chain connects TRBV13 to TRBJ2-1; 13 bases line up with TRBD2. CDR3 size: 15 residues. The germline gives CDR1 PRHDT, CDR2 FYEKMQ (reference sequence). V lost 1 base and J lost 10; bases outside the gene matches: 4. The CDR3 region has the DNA TGTGCCAGCAGCTTAGAAGGACTAGCGGGAGACGAGCAGTTCTTC. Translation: CASSLEGLAGDEQFF.

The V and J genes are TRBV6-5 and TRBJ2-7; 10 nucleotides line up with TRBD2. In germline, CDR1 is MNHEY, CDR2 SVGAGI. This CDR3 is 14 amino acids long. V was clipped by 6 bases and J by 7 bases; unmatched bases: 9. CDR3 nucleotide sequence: TGTGCCAGCAGATCTAGCGGGAGTAGTTGGGAGCAGTACTTC. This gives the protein CASRSSGSSWEQYF.

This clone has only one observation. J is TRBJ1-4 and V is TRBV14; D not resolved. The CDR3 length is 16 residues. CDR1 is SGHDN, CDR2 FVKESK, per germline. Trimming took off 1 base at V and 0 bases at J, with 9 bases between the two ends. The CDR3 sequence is CASSQVRRATNEKLFF. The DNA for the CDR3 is TGTGCCAGCAGCCAAGTAAGGCGGGCAACTAATGAAAAACTGTTTTTT.

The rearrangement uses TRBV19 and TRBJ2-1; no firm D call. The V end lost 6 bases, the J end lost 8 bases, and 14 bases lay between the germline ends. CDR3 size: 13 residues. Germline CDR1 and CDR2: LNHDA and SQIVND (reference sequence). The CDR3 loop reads CASSPIIQYEQFF. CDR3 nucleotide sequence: TGTGCCAGTAGCCCTATAATCCAATATGAGCAGTTCTTC. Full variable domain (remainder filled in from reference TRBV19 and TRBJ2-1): DGGITQSPKYLFRKEGQNVTLSCEQNLNHDAMYWYRQDPGQGLRLIYYSQIVNDFQKGDIAEGYSVSREKKESFPLTVTSAQKNPTAFYLCASSPIIQYEQFFGPGTRLTVL.

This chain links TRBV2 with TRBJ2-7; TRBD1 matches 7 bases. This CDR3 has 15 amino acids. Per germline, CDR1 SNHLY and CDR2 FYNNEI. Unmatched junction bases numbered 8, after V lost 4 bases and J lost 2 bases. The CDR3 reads CASSALGQRAYEQYF. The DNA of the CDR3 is TGTGCCAGCAGTGCCCTGGGACAGCGAGCCTACGAGCAGTACTTC.

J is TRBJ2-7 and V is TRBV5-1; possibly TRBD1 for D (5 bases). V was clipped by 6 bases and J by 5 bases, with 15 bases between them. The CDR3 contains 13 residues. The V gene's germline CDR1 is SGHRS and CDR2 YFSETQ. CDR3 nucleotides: TGCGCCAGCACCACTGACACAGGAAACGAGCAGTACTTC. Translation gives CASTTDTGNEQYF.

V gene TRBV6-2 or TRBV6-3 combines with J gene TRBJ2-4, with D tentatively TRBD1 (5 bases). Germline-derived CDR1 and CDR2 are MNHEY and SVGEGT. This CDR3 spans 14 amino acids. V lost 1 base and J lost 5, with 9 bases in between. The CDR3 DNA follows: TGTGCCAGCAGTTACTATAGCAGGGAAAACATTCAGTACTTC. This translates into CASSYYSRENIQYF.

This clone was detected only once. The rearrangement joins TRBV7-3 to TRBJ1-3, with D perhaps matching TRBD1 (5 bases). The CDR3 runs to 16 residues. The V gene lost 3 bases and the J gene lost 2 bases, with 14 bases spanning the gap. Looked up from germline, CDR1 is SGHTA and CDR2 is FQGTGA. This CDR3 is CASSLGQGIAGNTIYF. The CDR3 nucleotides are TGTGCCAGCAGCTTGGGGCAGGGAATAGCTGGAAACACCATATATTTT. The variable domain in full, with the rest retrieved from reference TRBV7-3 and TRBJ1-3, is GAGVSQTPSNKVTEKGKYVELRCDPISGHTALYWYRQSLGQGPEFLIYFQGTGAADDSGLPNDRFFAVRPEGSVSTLKIQRTERGDSAVYLCASSLGQGIAGNTIYFGEGSWLTVV.

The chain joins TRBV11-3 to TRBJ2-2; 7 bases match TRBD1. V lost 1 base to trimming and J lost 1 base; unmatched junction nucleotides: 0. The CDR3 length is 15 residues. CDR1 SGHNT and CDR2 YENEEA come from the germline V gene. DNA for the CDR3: TGTGCCAGCAGCTTAGGGACAGGGAACACCGGGGAGCTGTTTTTT. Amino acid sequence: CASSLGTGNTGELFF.

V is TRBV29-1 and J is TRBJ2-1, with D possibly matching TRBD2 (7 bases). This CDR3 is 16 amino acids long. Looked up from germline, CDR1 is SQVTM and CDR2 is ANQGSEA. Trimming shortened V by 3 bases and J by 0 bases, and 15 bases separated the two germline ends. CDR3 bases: TGCAGCGTTGACAGCCGGGGGGCCAGCTCCTACAATGAGCAGTTCTTC. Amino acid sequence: CSVDSRGASSYNEQFF.

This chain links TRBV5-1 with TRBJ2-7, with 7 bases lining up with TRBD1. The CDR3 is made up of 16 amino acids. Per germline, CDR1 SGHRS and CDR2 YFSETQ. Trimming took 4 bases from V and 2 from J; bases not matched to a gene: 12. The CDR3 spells CASSQGQLKEAYEQYF. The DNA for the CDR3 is TGCGCCAGCAGCCAGGGACAGCTTAAAGAAGCCTACGAGCAGTACTTC.